This T cell receptor beta chain was sequenced for a study of blood T cell repertoires in COVID-19. Study as a whole: PBMCs, B-cell-depleted T cells, or T cells provided the cDNA or gDNA that made up the material.

Generated by immunoSEQ multiplex PCR, the TCRdb table keeps only in-frame clones and is missing some. In the table there are 200,000 to 250,000 clones, 80% to 90% of which are singletons. Germline CDR1 SGHAT, CDR2 FQNNGV. Trimming removed 1 base at V and 3 bases at J, with 12 bases between. CDR3 size: 15 residues. This clonotype was obtained from a woman younger than 30 in a cohort exposed to, infected with or recovered from COVID-19 (not recorded which). The source material was PBMCs or T cells enriched from blood (not recorded which). V and J are TRBV11-2 and TRBJ1-1, with D possibly matching TRBD1 (5 bases). The CDR3 loop reads CASSLVLQAHTEAFF. In DNA form, the CDR3 reads TGTGCCAGCAGCTTAGTACTACAGGCCCACACTGAAGCTTTCTTT. The full variable domain, rest sourced from reference TRBV11-2 and TRBJ1-1, is EAGVAQSPRYKIIEKRQSVAFWCNPISGHATLYWYQQILGQGPKLLIQFQNNGVVDDSQLPKDRFSAERLKGVDSTLKIQPAKLEDSAVYLCASSLVLQAHTEAFFGQGTRLTVV.